This T cell receptor beta chain was sequenced for a study of cytomegalovirus exposure and HLA in healthy donors. Overall study results and limits: Associated with HLA alleles at 0.05 false discovery rate in a later analysis were around 17,000 TCR beta sequences. Reported results showed that the classifier diagnosed cytomegalovirus status with high specificity and sensitivity. In a later analysis, CMV-associated beta chains were mostly HLA-associated, it appeared.

As to this clone: The target antigen is unknown.

In germline, CDR1 is MDHEN, CDR2 SYDVKM. This CDR3 comprises 11 residues. The ends were cut back, 7 bases at V and 5 bases at J, with 6 bases in the middle. Primers included in the PCR were 60 Vbeta and 13 Jbeta primers. Generated by immunoSEQ multiplex PCR, the TCRdb table keeps only in-frame clones and is missing some. Of over 150,000 clones listed, approximately 76% were seen once; the top ten hold under 1.5%. The rearrangement uses TRBV28 and TRBJ1-5; no definite D call. Sequenced material: PBMCs. This sequence originates from a man between 60 and 75 years old in good health and CMV-seronegative. CDR3 sequence: CASKRDQPQHF. The CDR3 bases are TGTGCCAGCAAGCGGGATCAGCCCCAGCATTTT.